These T cell receptor beta chains were read from a single sample in a study of cytomegalovirus exposure and HLA in healthy donors. The protocol was immunoSEQ multiplex PCR, while the TCRdb copy is restricted to in-frame clones and leaves out a portion. The sample lists 250,000 to 300,000 clones; around 90% were seen once. The sequencing input was PBMCs. These receptors came from a girl aged 2-10 years in good health and CMV-seronegative. Each CDR3 is given with its conserved first and last residue. Fields, in order: J gene, D gene, V gene, clone size, CDR3 protein, CDR3 DNA. D genes are given only for firm matches. Only some rows state a clone size, as once, few, many or a class for expanded clones.

TRBJ1-2	TRBD1	TRBV5-1	few	CASSEMTGNGYTF	TGCGCCAGCAGCGAAATGACAGGGAATGGCTACACCTTC
TRBJ2-7	TRBD1	TRBV18	-	CASSPMGQGFPGRYEQYF	TGTGCCAGCTCACCAATGGGACAGGGGTTTCCTGGGCGCTACGAGCAGTACTTC
TRBJ2-7	-	TRBV5-1	-	CASSLDRSYEQYF	TGCGCCAGCAGCTTGGACAGGAGCTACGAGCAGTACTTC
TRBJ2-7	-	TRBV19	-	CASSIQSGSYEQYF	TGTGCCAGTAGTATCCAGTCGGGCTCCTACGAGCAGTACTTC
TRBJ2-7	TRBD2	TRBV7-2	-	CASSFSSGSSSEQYF	TGTGCCAGCAGCTTCAGTAGCGGGAGTTCGTCCGAGCAGTACTTC
TRBJ1-2	-	TRBV7-9	-	CASSHYGTPFYGYTF	TGTGCCAGCAGCCATTACGGGACTCCTTTCTATGGCTACACCTTC
TRBJ2-4	TRBD1	TRBV2	-	CASGQGDIQYF	TGTGCCAGCGGACAGGGAGACATTCAGTACTTC
TRBJ1-2	TRBD1	TRBV13	-	CASSLGGQTNYGYTF	TGTGCCAGCAGCTTAGGGGGACAGACAAACTATGGCTACACCTTC
TRBJ2-2	-	TRBV9	-	CASTLGGGATGELFF	TGTGCCAGCACCCTGGGAGGGGGGGCTACCGGGGAGCTGTTTTTT
TRBJ1-2	-	TRBV14	-	CASSQVQSYGDGYTF	TGTGCCAGCAGCCAAGTTCAATCGTACGGTGATGGCTACACCTTC
TRBJ1-1	TRBD1	TRBV4-1	once	CASSHLPGQGALLTEAFF	TGCGCCAGCAGCCATCTGCCAGGCCAGGGGGCTCTGTTGACTGAAGCTTTCTTT
TRBJ1-4	-	TRBV7-9	once	CASSLPQPTNEKLFF	TGTGCCAGCAGCTTACCACAGCCAACTAATGAAAAACTGTTTTTT
TRBJ2-1	-	TRBV30	-	CAWSVISPNEQFF	TGTGCCTGGAGTGTAATCTCCCCCAATGAGCAGTTCTTC
TRBJ2-1	TRBD2	TRBV7-8	-	CASSLSSGGAPYNEQFF	TGTGCCAGCAGCTTATCTAGCGGGGGGGCCCCCTACAATGAGCAGTTCTTC
TRBJ2-7	TRBD2	TRBV2	-	CASSDLAGGSYEQYF	TGTGCCAGCAGTGATCTAGCGGGGGGATCCTACGAGCAGTACTTC
TRBJ2-2	TRBD1	TRBV27	-	CASSPPGQGTGELFF	TGTGCCAGCAGTCCTCCGGGACAGGGGACGGGGGAGCTGTTTTTT
TRBJ1-4	-	TRBV30	-	CAWRGQGFEKLFF	TGTGCCTGGAGAGGGCAGGGTTTTGAAAAACTGTTTTTT
TRBJ1-1	-	TRBV18	-	CASSPIGGRNTEAFF	TGTGCCAGCTCTCCCATAGGTGGGAGAAACACTGAAGCTTTCTTT
TRBJ1-1	-	TRBV6-6	few	CASSYSLLEAFF	TGTGCCAGCAGTTACTCACTCCTCGAAGCTTTCTTT
TRBJ2-7	TRBD1	TRBV6-6	-	CASSLGQGASEQYF	TGTGCCAGCAGCCTAGGACAGGGGGCTTCCGAGCAGTACTTC
TRBJ2-3	-	TRBV7-6	-	CASSPNPDTQYF	TGTGCCAGCAGCCCCAATCCAGATACGCAGTATTTT
TRBJ2-5	TRBD2	TRBV14	-	CASSQGASGGLTQYF	TGTGCCAGCAGCCAAGGAGCTAGCGGGGGGCTGACCCAGTACTTC
TRBJ2-1	-	TRBV12-5	-	CASGLVLRDFPQYNEQFF	TGTGCTAGTGGTTTGGTATTAAGGGACTTCCCCCAATACAATGAGCAGTTCTTC
TRBJ2-3	TRBD2	TRBV6-1	-	CASQASGGNTQYF	TGTGCCAGCCAGGCTAGCGGGGGAAATACGCAGTATTTT
TRBJ2-2	-	TRBV7-8	-	CASSGEDGVANTGELFF	TGTGCCAGCAGCGGAGAAGACGGGGTCGCGAACACCGGGGAGCTGTTTTTT
TRBJ2-7	TRBD1	TRBV30	-	CAWNDRAGYEQYF	TGTGCCTGGAACGACAGGGCGGGCTACGAGCAGTACTTC
TRBJ2-3	-	TRBV28	-	CASLGTDLTDTQYF	TGTGCCAGCTTAGGAACAGATCTAACAGATACGCAGTATTTT
TRBJ1-2	-	TRBV7-9	-	CAIPRAPGDYGYTF	TGTGCCATACCCAGGGCCCCCGGAGACTATGGCTACACCTTC
TRBJ2-3	TRBD2	TRBV9	once	CASSPYKAGGGGDTQYF	TGTGCCAGCAGCCCATACAAAGCGGGAGGCGGGGGAGATACGCAGTATTTT
TRBJ1-5	-	TRBV28	-	CASSLRGQGLQPQHF	TGTGCCAGCAGTTTAAGAGGGCAGGGACTTCAGCCCCAGCATTTT
TRBJ2-3	-	TRBV7-3	-	CASSPVSGSTDTQYF	TGTGCCAGCAGCCCGGTCAGCGGGAGCACAGATACGCAGTATTTT
TRBJ1-2	TRBD1	TRBV15	once	CATSAGTGSYTF	TGTGCCACCAGTGCCGGGACAGGGAGCTACACCTTC
TRBJ2-7	TRBD1	TRBV28	-	CASSIYGQGTDEQYF	TGTGCCAGCAGTATCTACGGACAGGGGACCGACGAGCAGTACTTC
TRBJ1-1	-	TRBV5-5	-	CASSRWFADVNTEAFF	TGTGCCAGCAGCCGCTGGTTCGCGGATGTGAACACTGAAGCTTTCTTT
TRBJ1-2	-	TRBV7-9	-	CASSLALRFSCGYTF	TGTGCCAGCAGCTTAGCGCTCAGGTTTTCGTGTGGCTACACCTTC
TRBJ2-2	TRBD1	TRBV5-4	once	CASSLGQGVSGELFF	TGTGCCAGCAGCTTGGGACAGGGGGTCTCCGGGGAGCTGTTTTTT
TRBJ1-3	-	TRBV6-5	-	CASSPTGLEGDTIYF	TGTGCCAGCAGCCCGACCGGGTTGGAAGGGGACACCATATATTTT
TRBJ2-1	-	TRBV7-7	-	CASSLAIERSSYNEQFF	TGTGCCAGCAGCTTAGCGATCGAGCGTAGCTCCTACAATGAGCAGTTCTTC
TRBJ2-2	TRBD1	TRBV7-8	once	CASSLADRGPGELFF	TGTGCCAGCAGCTTAGCCGACAGGGGGCCCGGGGAGCTGTTTTTT
TRBJ2-7	TRBD2	TRBV5-4	-	CASSSTSGGYEQYF	TGTGCCAGCAGTTCGACTAGCGGAGGCTACGAGCAGTACTTC
TRBJ2-1	TRBD2	TRBV5-4	-	CASSLGLAANEQFF	TGTGCCAGCAGCCTGGGGCTAGCGGCGAATGAGCAGTTCTTC
TRBJ2-7	TRBD2	TRBV2	-	CASSSLAGGPGEQYF	TGTGCCAGCAGTTCTTTAGCGGGAGGGCCGGGCGAGCAGTACTTC
TRBJ2-3	TRBD1	TRBV6-5	-	CASSVTGGQYF	TGTGCCAGCAGTGTTACAGGGGGGCAGTATTTT
TRBJ1-1	-	TRBV5-5	-	CASSLEAGRAEAFF	TGTGCCAGCAGCTTGGAAGCGGGGCGGGCTGAAGCTTTCTTT
TRBJ2-5	-	TRBV10-3	once	CAISEGSQGLQETQYF	TGTGCCATCAGTGAAGGGTCACAGGGTCTCCAAGAGACCCAGTACTTC
TRBJ1-4	-	TRBV5-6	-	CASSFGGSDEKLFF	TGTGCCAGCAGCTTCGGGGGGTCGGATGAAAAACTGTTTTTT
TRBJ2-7	-	TRBV7-9	-	CASGGAYEQYF	TGTGCCAGCGGCGGGGCCTACGAGCAGTACTTC
TRBJ2-1	TRBD2	TRBV2	-	CASSEAPGQLKTSGKNNEQFF	TGTGCCAGCAGTGAAGCGCCGGGACAGCTAAAGACTAGCGGGAAGAACAATGAGCAGTTCTTC
TRBJ2-1	TRBD2	TRBV13	-	CASTFLGLASNEQFF	TGTGCCAGCACCTTCCTAGGACTAGCGTCTAATGAGCAGTTCTTC
TRBJ2-7	TRBD2	TRBV6-6	-	CASVGAGVEQYF	TGTGCCAGCGTTGGAGCGGGAGTGGAGCAGTACTTC
TRBJ1-2	-	TRBV19	-	CASSKSSFGGYGYTF	TGTGCCAGTAGCAAATCCTCCTTCGGTGGCTATGGCTACACCTTC
TRBJ2-7	TRBD1	TRBV5-4	once	CASSHRQGLIHEQYF	TGTGCCAGCAGTCACCGACAGGGTCTAATCCACGAGCAGTACTTC
TRBJ1-1	-	TRBV11-2	-	CASSARRASSSEAFF	TGTGCCAGCAGCGCCCGCAGGGCCTCCAGCTCTGAAGCTTTCTTT
TRBJ1-1	TRBD1	TRBV5-1	-	CASLPTGGTEAFF	TGCGCCAGCCTCCCCACAGGGGGCACTGAAGCTTTCTTT
TRBJ2-7	-	TRBV7-2	few	CASSSRGPYEQYF	TGTGCCAGCAGCTCTAGGGGCCCCTACGAGCAGTACTTC
TRBJ2-7	TRBD1	TRBV7-9	-	CASSLDGTGAYEQYF	TGTGCCAGCAGCTTAGATGGGACAGGGGCCTACGAGCAGTACTTC
TRBJ1-4	-	TRBV19	-	CASSLRVSNEKLFF	TGTGCCAGTAGTCTGAGGGTGTCCAATGAAAAACTGTTTTTT
TRBJ1-4	TRBD1	TRBV25-1	few	CASSGTGKSEKLFF	TGTGCCAGCAGCGGGACAGGGAAAAGTGAAAAACTGTTTTTT
TRBJ2-7	-	TRBV10-2	-	CASSESRRDSYEQYF	TGCGCCAGCAGTGAGTCGCGGCGGGACTCCTACGAGCAGTACTTC
TRBJ1-3	-	TRBV5-1	-	CASSSQATVAGNTIYF	TGCGCCAGCAGCTCACAGGCGACCGTGGCTGGAAACACCATATATTTT